The rows below give T cell receptor beta chains drawn from one sample of a study of a mutant IDH1 vaccine in newly diagnosed glioma. Generated by immunoSEQ multiplex PCR, the TCRdb table keeps only in-frame clones and is missing some. This table has 110,000 or so clones, about 90% appearing once. Their specific antigens are unknown. The sequencing used PBMCs, collected from a glioma patient whose treatment included an IDH1 peptide vaccine. These receptors were taken from a woman between 45 and 60 years old with glioma. Both conserved end residues are part of each CDR3. Each record gives: CDR3 protein, CDR3 DNA, V gene, clone size, D gene, CDR3 length, J gene. D genes are given only for firm matches. The size entry is marked missing in some rows and otherwise reads once, few, many or a size class.

CDR3 protein: CAIRSGATYEQYF
CDR3 DNA: TGTGCCATCAGGTCAGGGGCGACCTACGAGCAGTACTTC
V gene: TRBV10-3
clone size: .
D gene: .
CDR3 length: 13
J gene: TRBJ2-7

CDR3 protein: CASSVGTSGYNEQFF
CDR3 DNA: TGTGCCAGCAGCGTAGGGACTAGCGGTTACAATGAGCAGTTCTTC
V gene: TRBV9
clone size: .
D gene: TRBD2
CDR3 length: 15
J gene: TRBJ2-1

CDR3 protein: CASGLDGGFTGELFF
CDR3 DNA: TGTGCTAGTGGTTTGGACGGGGGATTCACCGGGGAGCTGTTTTTT
V gene: TRBV12-5
clone size: .
D gene: .
CDR3 length: 15
J gene: TRBJ2-2

CDR3 protein: CASSSQVPGYTF
CDR3 DNA: TGTGCCAGCAGCTCTCAGGTTCCTGGCTACACCTTC
V gene: TRBV5-5
clone size: .
D gene: .
CDR3 length: 12
J gene: TRBJ1-2

CDR3 protein: CASSEQGRSYGYTF
CDR3 DNA: TGTGCCAGCAGTGAACAGGGGCGTAGCTATGGCTACACCTTC
V gene: TRBV6-1
clone size: .
D gene: .
CDR3 length: 14
J gene: TRBJ1-2

CDR3 protein: CAWSPGGGPLDTQYF
CDR3 DNA: TGTGCCTGGAGTCCGGGGGGAGGGCCACTAGATACGCAGTATTTT
V gene: TRBV30
clone size: .
D gene: TRBD2
CDR3 length: 15
J gene: TRBJ2-3

CDR3 protein: CASSDPPGQSYEQYF
CDR3 DNA: TGTGCCAGCAGCGACCCCCCGGGACAGAGCTACGAGCAGTACTTC
V gene: TRBV28
clone size: .
D gene: TRBD1
CDR3 length: 15
J gene: TRBJ2-7

CDR3 protein: CASSYDADRNTDTQYF
CDR3 DNA: TGTGCCAGCAGTTACGACGCGGACAGAAACACAGATACGCAGTATTTT
V gene: TRBV6-6
clone size: .
D gene: .
CDR3 length: 16
J gene: TRBJ2-3

CDR3 protein: CASSSEGGYTF
CDR3 DNA: TGTGCCAGCAGCTCGGAAGGCGGCTACACCTTC
V gene: TRBV7-9
clone size: few
D gene: .
CDR3 length: 11
J gene: TRBJ1-2

CDR3 protein: CASRGLGQSYEQYF
CDR3 DNA: TGTGCCAGCAGGGGCTTGGGGCAGTCCTACGAGCAGTACTTC
V gene: TRBV6-4
clone size: once
D gene: .
CDR3 length: 14
J gene: TRBJ2-7

CDR3 protein: CASSPPNVYRGRGNEQFF
CDR3 DNA: TGTGCCAGCTCACCCCCGAACGTTTACAGGGGGCGCGGAAATGAGCAGTTCTTC
V gene: TRBV18
clone size: .
D gene: TRBD1
CDR3 length: 18
J gene: TRBJ2-1

CDR3 protein: CATRLAGVDTQYF
CDR3 DNA: TGTGCCACCCGGCTAGCGGGAGTAGATACGCAGTATTTT
V gene: TRBV19
clone size: .
D gene: TRBD2
CDR3 length: 13
J gene: TRBJ2-3

CDR3 protein: CASISGSNTGELFF
CDR3 DNA: TGTGCCAGTATAAGCGGTTCGAACACCGGGGAGCTGTTTTTT
V gene: TRBV19
clone size: once
D gene: .
CDR3 length: 14
J gene: TRBJ2-2

CDR3 protein: CASSPTSGEQPQHF
CDR3 DNA: TGTGCCAGCTCACCGACCTCAGGGGAGCAGCCCCAGCATTTT
V gene: TRBV18
clone size: .
D gene: .
CDR3 length: 14
J gene: TRBJ1-5

CDR3 protein: CASSLGAGFADTQYF
CDR3 DNA: TGTGCCAGCAGTTTAGGCGCGGGATTTGCTGATACGCAGTATTTT
V gene: TRBV28
clone size: .
D gene: .
CDR3 length: 15
J gene: TRBJ2-3

CDR3 protein: CASRGQVDTEAFF
CDR3 DNA: TGTGCCAGCCGTGGACAAGTGGACACTGAAGCTTTCTTT
V gene: TRBV4-2
clone size: few
D gene: .
CDR3 length: 13
J gene: TRBJ1-1

CDR3 protein: CASSQNSFSYEQYF
CDR3 DNA: TGCGCCAGCAGCCAAAACAGTTTCTCCTACGAGCAGTACTTC
V gene: TRBV4-1
clone size: .
D gene: .
CDR3 length: 14
J gene: TRBJ2-7

CDR3 protein: CASSATGGGGKLFF
CDR3 DNA: TGTGCCAGCAGCGCGACAGGGGGCGGAGGAAAACTGTTTTTT
V gene: TRBV9
clone size: .
D gene: TRBD1
CDR3 length: 14
J gene: TRBJ1-4

CDR3 protein: CASSYSSGGGNEQFF
CDR3 DNA: TGCGCCAGCAGCTACTCTAGCGGAGGGGGCAATGAGCAGTTCTTC
V gene: TRBV5-1
clone size: .
D gene: .
CDR3 length: 15
J gene: TRBJ2-1

CDR3 protein: CSVGGQYSGNTIYF
CDR3 DNA: TGCAGCGTTGGGGGACAGTACTCTGGAAACACCATATATTTT
V gene: TRBV29-1
clone size: .
D gene: TRBD1
CDR3 length: 14
J gene: TRBJ1-3

CDR3 protein: CASRSYEGWGGTDTQYF
CDR3 DNA: TGTGCCAGCAGAAGCTACGAGGGGTGGGGGGGCACAGATACGCAGTATTTT
V gene: TRBV28
clone size: .
D gene: .
CDR3 length: 17
J gene: TRBJ2-3

CDR3 protein: CASSPPEAGGRTEAFF
CDR3 DNA: TGTGCCAGCTCACCACCGGAAGCAGGGGGCCGAACTGAAGCTTTCTTT
V gene: TRBV18
clone size: .
D gene: TRBD1
CDR3 length: 16
J gene: TRBJ1-1

CDR3 protein: CASSLRRQGTQPQHF
CDR3 DNA: TGTGCCAGCAGTTTACGGAGACAGGGTACCCAGCCCCAGCATTTT
V gene: TRBV28
clone size: .
D gene: TRBD1
CDR3 length: 15
J gene: TRBJ1-5

CDR3 protein: CASSQDRGHQPQHF
CDR3 DNA: TGCGCCAGCAGCCAAGACAGGGGCCATCAGCCCCAGCATTTT
V gene: TRBV4-1
clone size: once
D gene: .
CDR3 length: 14
J gene: TRBJ1-5

CDR3 protein: CASSERGTARVGTF
CDR3 DNA: TGTGCCAGCAGTGAAAGGGGGACAGCCCGTGTAGGTACCTTC
V gene: TRBV6-1
clone size: .
D gene: TRBD1
CDR3 length: 14
J gene: TRBJ1-2

CDR3 protein: CASSSGMNTEAFF
CDR3 DNA: TGTGCCAGTAGTTCCGGAATGAACACTGAAGCTTTCTTT
V gene: TRBV19
clone size: few
D gene: .
CDR3 length: 13
J gene: TRBJ1-1

CDR3 protein: CASSLHSGGEKLFF
CDR3 DNA: TGTGCCAGCAGCCTTCACTCGGGGGGTGAAAAACTGTTTTTT
V gene: TRBV5-8
clone size: .
D gene: .
CDR3 length: 14
J gene: TRBJ1-4